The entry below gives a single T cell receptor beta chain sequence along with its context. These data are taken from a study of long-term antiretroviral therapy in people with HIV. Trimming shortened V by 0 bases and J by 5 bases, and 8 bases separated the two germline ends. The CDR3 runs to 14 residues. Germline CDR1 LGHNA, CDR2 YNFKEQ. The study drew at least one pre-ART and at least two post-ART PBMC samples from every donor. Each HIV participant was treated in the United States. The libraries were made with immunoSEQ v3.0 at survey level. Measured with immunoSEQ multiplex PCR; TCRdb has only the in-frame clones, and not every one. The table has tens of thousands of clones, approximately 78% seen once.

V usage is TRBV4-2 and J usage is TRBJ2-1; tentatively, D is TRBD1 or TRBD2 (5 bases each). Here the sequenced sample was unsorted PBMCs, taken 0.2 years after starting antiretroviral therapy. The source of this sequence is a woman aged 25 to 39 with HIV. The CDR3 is CASSQEGVDNEQFF. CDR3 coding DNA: TGTGCCAGCAGCCAAGAGGGGGTCGACAATGAGCAGTTCTTC.